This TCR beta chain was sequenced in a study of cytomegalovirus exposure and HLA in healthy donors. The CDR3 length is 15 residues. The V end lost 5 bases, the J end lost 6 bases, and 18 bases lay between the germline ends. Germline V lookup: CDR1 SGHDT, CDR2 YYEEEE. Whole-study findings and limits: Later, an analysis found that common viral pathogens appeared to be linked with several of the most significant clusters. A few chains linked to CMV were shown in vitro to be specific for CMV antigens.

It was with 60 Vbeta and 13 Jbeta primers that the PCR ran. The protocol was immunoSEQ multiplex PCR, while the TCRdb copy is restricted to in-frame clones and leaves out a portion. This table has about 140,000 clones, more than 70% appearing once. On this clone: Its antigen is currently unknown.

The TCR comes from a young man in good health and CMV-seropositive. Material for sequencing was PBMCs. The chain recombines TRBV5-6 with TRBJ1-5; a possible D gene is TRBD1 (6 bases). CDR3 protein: CASSRFGQTIQPQHF. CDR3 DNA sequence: TGTGCCAGCAGTCGCTTTGGACAGACCATTCAGCCCCAGCATTTT.